Sequencing of this T cell receptor beta chain was carried out in a study of vaccination and CD4 T cells after COVID-19. Of note for this clonotype: The antigen is unknown.

Cultured CD4+ T cells had their DNA profiled by the Oncomine TCR Beta short-read assay. MiXCR was run by TCRdb on the PCR reads, yielding one entry per CDR3 protein. The table includes around 2,700 distinct CDR3 sequences, 65% to 80% detected once. Treatment in this sample: approximately nine-day PBMC culture with coronavirus spike peptide pools or control peptides (ViraFEST assay). The sequence was collected from a human donor who had recovered from COVID-19. The source material was CD4+ T cells from blood, cultured in vitro.

The CDR3 loop reads CASSQGRDRQETQYF. In DNA form, the CDR3 reads TGTGCCAGCAGCCAAGGGAGGGACAGACAAGAGACCCAGTACTTC. The rearrangement joins TRBV4-2 to TRBJ2-5; D possibly corresponds to TRBD1 (7 bases). In germline, CDR1 is LGHNA, CDR2 YNFKEQ. The CDR3 length is 15 residues. The V end lost 1 base, the J end lost 2 bases, and 11 bases lay between the germline ends.